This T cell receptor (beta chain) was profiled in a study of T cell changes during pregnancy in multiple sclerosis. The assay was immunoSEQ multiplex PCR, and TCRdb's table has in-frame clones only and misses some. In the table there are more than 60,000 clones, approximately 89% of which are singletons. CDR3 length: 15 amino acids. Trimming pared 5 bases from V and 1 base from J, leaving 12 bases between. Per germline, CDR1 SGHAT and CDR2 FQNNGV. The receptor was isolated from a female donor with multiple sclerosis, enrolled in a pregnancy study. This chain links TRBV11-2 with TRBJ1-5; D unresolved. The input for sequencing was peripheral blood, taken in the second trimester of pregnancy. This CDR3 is CASSPSGRSNQPQHF. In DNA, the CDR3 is TGTGCCAGCAGCCCCAGCGGCAGGAGCAATCAGCCCCAGCATTTT. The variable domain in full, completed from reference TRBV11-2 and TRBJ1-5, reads EAGVAQSPRYKIIEKRQSVAFWCNPISGHATLYWYQQILGQGPKLLIQFQNNGVVDDSQLPKDRFSAERLKGVDSTLKIQPAKLEDSAVYLCASSPSGRSNQPQHFGDGTRLSIL.